This record looks at one T cell receptor beta chain sequence and its context. The sample is drawn from a study of low-dose radiotherapy and immunotherapy resistance in tumors. About the study: Intravenous cyclophosphamide 200 mg/m2 was given every two weeks, one day before radiation and immunotherapy.

This CDR3 region has 13 residues. V shed 7 bases, J shed 6 bases, and the junction held 8 bases outside the gene matches. The germline gives CDR1 MNHNY, CDR2 SVGAGI (reference sequence). With TRAV- and TRBV-specific primers, first-strand cDNA was made, covering the alpha and beta chains. TCRs underwent 15 to 20 PCR cycles of amplification with a constant-region primer and V-primer adapter. TCRdb passed the reads through MiXCR, listing each CDR3 protein once. The sample includes some 38,000 distinct CDR3 sequences, around 21% of them seen just once. Time point here: after trial treatment. Indicated treatment: LDRT plus nivolumab, ipilimumab, low-dose cyclophosphamide and aspirin (RACIN trial). Ipilimumab, nivolumab, aspirin, low-dose cyclophosphamide and low-dose radiotherapy were administered to donors.

The chain links TRBV6-6 to TRBJ1-1; 7 positions agree with TRBD1. The specimen was PBMCs, collected after low-dose radiotherapy plus immunotherapy. The clonotype comes from a female donor with ovarian cancer. The CDR3 loop is CASTRRGLAEAFF. The CDR3 DNA is TGTGCCAGCACCAGAAGGGGGCTGGCTGAAGCTTTCTTT.